The present T cell receptor (beta chain) was sequenced within a study of blood T cell repertoires in COVID-19. Looking at the study overall: Whether acute or convalescent, the COVID-19 samples came from the United States, Italy and Spain. PBMCs, B-cell-depleted T cells, or T cells were the source of the cDNA or gDNA that made up the material.

Per germline, CDR1 GTSNPN and CDR2 SVGIG (reference sequence). The CDR3 totals 15 residues. The V gene end was trimmed by 5 bases and the J gene end by 1 base; junction bases not matched to a gene: 6. Authors' analysis steps: Amplification of reference gene primers provided the estimated nucleated cell counts. Assay: immunoSEQ multiplex PCR; the TCRdb copy retains only in-frame clones and omits some. V and J calls and clone size are copied from that table; D and trimming were computed from the DNA. The data contain nearly 110,000 clones, 75% to 95% of them singletons. Sequencing was carried out using peripheral blood. The V call is TRBV30, the J call TRBJ2-1; 9 bases match TRBD1. This TCR was sampled from a woman under 40 with acute or convalescent COVID-19. The CDR3 DNA reads TGTGCCTGGGATGACGGGACAGGGTCCTACAATGAGCAGTTCTTC. This codes for CAWDDGTGSYNEQFF.